A selection of T cell receptor beta chains follows, all from one sample in a study of blood T cell repertoires in COVID-19. The data were produced by immunoSEQ multiplex PCR, yet TCRdb's version contains in-frame clones alone and is incomplete. The top ten hold roughly a fifth of the sample, which has tens of thousands of clones, 75% to 85% seen once. The sequenced sample consisted of peripheral blood. Every receptor here comes from a woman older than 75 with acute or convalescent COVID-19. Both conserved end residues are part of each CDR3. A D gene is named only where the DNA matches it firmly. Clone size is shown for a subset of rows, as once, few, many or a class of expanded clone.

clone_size,j_call,cdr3_length,d_call,v_call,cdr3_nt,cdr3_aa
.,TRBJ2-2,16,TRBD2,TRBV6-5,TGTGCCAGCAGTTACCACGGGACTAGCGGGACCGGGGAGCTGTTTTTT,CASSYHGTSGTGELFF
once,TRBJ2-1,13,.,TRBV7-3,TGTGCCAGCAGCGCCCACAGGGAGAGGGAGCAGTTCTTC,CASSAHREREQFF
.,TRBJ2-2,14,.,TRBV6-5,TGTGCCAGCAGGACAAAGACCGACACCGGGGAGCTGTTTTTT,CASRTKTDTGELFF
.,TRBJ2-1,12,.,TRBV12-5,TGTGCTAGTGGTCGACTCTTCAATGAGCAGTTCTTC,CASGRLFNEQFF
.,TRBJ2-7,13,.,TRBV5-1,TGCGCCAGCAGCCTAAAACAGGCCTACGAGCAGTACTTC,CASSLKQAYEQYF
.,TRBJ2-3,12,.,TRBV14,TGTGCCAGCAGCCAGCGTGTGGATACGCAGTATTTT,CASSQRVDTQYF
.,TRBJ1-5,13,.,TRBV12-3/TRBV12-4,TGTGCCAGCAGTTTATTTCTCGATCAGCCCCAGCATTTT,CASSLFLDQPQHF
.,TRBJ2-5,16,TRBD2,TRBV5-6,TGTGCCAGCAGCCTCAGGGGACTAGCGGGGCTGGAGACCCAGTACTTC,CASSLRGLAGLETQYF
.,TRBJ2-5,17,TRBD2,TRBV7-2,TGTGCCAGCAGCTTACGTTCTGCGGGGGGAGGGCAAGAGACCCAGTACTTC,CASSLRSAGGGQETQYF
.,TRBJ2-1,15,TRBD2,TRBV5-1,TGCGCCAGCGCCGAGGGACTACTCAAGGGCAATGAGCAGTTCTTC,CASAEGLLKGNEQFF
.,TRBJ1-1,14,.,TRBV2,TGTGCCAGCAGTTACAGGACAGTGAACACTGAAGCTTTCTTT,CASSYRTVNTEAFF
.,TRBJ1-1,13,TRBD1,TRBV6-5,TGTGCCAGCATAAACAGGGGACGGGGTGAAGCTTTCTTT,CASINRGRGEAFF
.,TRBJ2-2,15,.,TRBV3-1/TRBV3-2,TGTGCCAGCAGCCAAGATATCGGCAGGGCTGGGGAGCTGTTTTTT,CASSQDIGRAGELFF
.,TRBJ2-7,14,TRBD1,TRBV5-1,TGCGCCAGCAGCTTGGCGGACAGGGGGTTCGAGCAGTACTTC,CASSLADRGFEQYF
many,TRBJ2-5,14,.,TRBV11-2,TGTGCCAGCAATCACCGGGGGGCGCAAGAGACCCAGTACTTC,CASNHRGAQETQYF
.,TRBJ2-3,11,.,TRBV7-6,TGTGCCAGCAGCAGGGGGGATACGCAGTATTTT,CASSRGDTQYF
.,TRBJ2-7,15,TRBD1,TRBV11-2,TGTGCCAGCAGCCCACTGGGGACAGGGGCCTACGAGCAGTACTTC,CASSPLGTGAYEQYF
.,TRBJ2-7,11,.,TRBV20-1,TGCAGTGCTACCACAGGGAACGAGCAGTACTTC,CSATTGNEQYF
.,TRBJ1-1,14,.,TRBV2,TGTGCCAGCAGTGAAATCAGTTCGAACACTGAAGCTTTCTTT,CASSEISSNTEAFF
.,TRBJ2-1,16,TRBD2,TRBV7-7,TGTGCCAGCAGCTTGTTTAGCGGGAGCTCCTACAATGAGCAGTTCTTC,CASSLFSGSSYNEQFF
.,TRBJ1-4,13,.,TRBV12-3/TRBV12-4,TGTGCCAGCACCCAGACAACAAGGGAAAAACTGTTTTTT,CASTQTTREKLFF
.,TRBJ2-3,18,TRBD2,TRBV19,TGTGCCAGTAGTATAGGACTAGCGGGGGCCCTGTATTCAGATACGCAGTATTTT,CASSIGLAGALYSDTQYF
few,TRBJ2-7,17,TRBD1,TRBV27,TGTGCCAGCAGTTTTAAGGGGGCTCCGCGCAGCATCTACGAGCAGTACTTC,CASSFKGAPRSIYEQYF
.,TRBJ2-5,14,TRBD1,TRBV2,TGTGCCAGCCGTAGGGGACAGGGCCGGGAGACCCAGTACTTC,CASRRGQGRETQYF
.,TRBJ2-3,18,TRBD1,TRBV4-1,TGCGCCAGCAGCCGAAACCCGGGACAGGGGATTTTCACAGATACGCAGTATTTT,CASSRNPGQGIFTDTQYF
once,TRBJ2-2,14,.,TRBV9,TGTGCCAGCAGCCCCGCGGGGTACACCGGGGAGCTGTTTTTT,CASSPAGYTGELFF
.,TRBJ2-7,14,TRBD2,TRBV2,TGTGCCAGCAGCGGCGGGAGGCACTCCTACGAGCAGTACTTC,CASSGGRHSYEQYF
few,TRBJ2-1,14,.,TRBV7-2,TGTGCCAGCAGCTTTCTAGCTTCCTACAATGAGCAGTTCTTC,CASSFLASYNEQFF
.,TRBJ1-1,16,TRBD1,TRBV6-2/TRBV6-3,TGTGCCAGCAGTCGCGACAGGGGGCCGTCGGGGACTGAAGCTTTCTTT,CASSRDRGPSGTEAFF
.,TRBJ2-7,15,.,TRBV4-1,TGCGCCAGCAGCCAATTGGAGGGGCGGTCCTACGAGCAGTACTTC,CASSQLEGRSYEQYF
.,TRBJ1-1,13,.,TRBV19,TGTGCCAGTAGAACTTGGGAGGGGCCTGAAGCTTTCTTT,CASRTWEGPEAFF
.,TRBJ1-2,14,.,TRBV9,TGTGCCAGCAGCGTAGCAGGGACTGGCTATGGCTACACCTTC,CASSVAGTGYGYTF
.,TRBJ1-2,12,.,TRBV15,TGTGCCACCAGCAAGAGTGGCTATGGCTACACCTTC,CATSKSGYGYTF
.,TRBJ2-1,16,.,TRBV5-3,TGTGCCAGAAGCTTGTTAGTACTCGGCTCCTACAATGAGCAGTTCTTC,CARSLLVLGSYNEQFF
.,TRBJ2-5,14,TRBD1,TRBV14,TGTGCCAGCAGGGGACAGGGTTACCAAGAGACCCAGTACTTC,CASRGQGYQETQYF
.,TRBJ1-1,11,.,TRBV6-5,TGTGCCAGCGCGGGGAACACTGAAGCTTTCTTT,CASAGNTEAFF
once,TRBJ1-2,14,TRBD1,TRBV27,TGTGCCAGCAGTCGCCGGGACAGGGCCTATGGCTACACCTTC,CASSRRDRAYGYTF
.,TRBJ2-3,12,.,TRBV11-3,TGTGCCAGCAGCGGGGCTGAGGATACGCAGTATTTT,CASSGAEDTQYF
.,TRBJ2-6,17,.,TRBV21-1,TGTGCCAGCAGCCCCCGGGACAAGAACTCTGGGGCCAACGTCCTGACTTTC,CASSPRDKNSGANVLTF